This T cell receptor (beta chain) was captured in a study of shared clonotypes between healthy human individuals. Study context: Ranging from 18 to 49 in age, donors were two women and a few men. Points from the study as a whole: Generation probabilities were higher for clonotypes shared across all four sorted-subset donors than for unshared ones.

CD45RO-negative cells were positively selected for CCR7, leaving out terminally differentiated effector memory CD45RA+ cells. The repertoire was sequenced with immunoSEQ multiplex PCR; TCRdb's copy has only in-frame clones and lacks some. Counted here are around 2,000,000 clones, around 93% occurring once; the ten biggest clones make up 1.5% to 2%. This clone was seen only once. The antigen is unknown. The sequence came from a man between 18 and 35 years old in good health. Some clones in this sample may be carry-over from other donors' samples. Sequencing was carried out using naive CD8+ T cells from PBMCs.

CDR3 coding DNA: TGTGCCAGTAGTATAGGGGGGACAGGGGAAGGGCCCACTGAAGCTTTCTTT. This sequence encodes CASSIGGTGEGPTEAFF. The J gene is TRBJ1-1, the V gene TRBV19; 10 bases map to TRBD1. J was trimmed by 4 bases and V by 1 base; bases with no gene match: 9. From germline, CDR1 is LNHDA and CDR2 SQIVND (reference sequence). The CDR3 has 17 residues. The variable domain in full, completed from reference TRBV19 and TRBJ1-1, reads DGGITQSPKYLFRKEGQNVTLSCEQNLNHDAMYWYRQDPGQGLRLIYYSQIVNDFQKGDIAEGYSVSREKKESFPLTVTSAQKNPTAFYLCASSIGGTGEGPTEAFFGQGTRLTVV.